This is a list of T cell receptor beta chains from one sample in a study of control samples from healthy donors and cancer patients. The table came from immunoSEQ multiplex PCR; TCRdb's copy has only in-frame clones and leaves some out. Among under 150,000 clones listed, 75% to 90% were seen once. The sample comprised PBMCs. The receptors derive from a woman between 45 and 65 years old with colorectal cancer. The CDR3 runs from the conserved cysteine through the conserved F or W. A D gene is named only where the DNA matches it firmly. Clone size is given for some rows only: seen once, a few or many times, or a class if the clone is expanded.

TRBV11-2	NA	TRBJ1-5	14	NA	TGTGCCAGCAGCTCGGGACACAGCAATCAGCCCCAGCATTTT	CASSSGHSNQPQHF
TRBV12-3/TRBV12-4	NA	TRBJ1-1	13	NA	TGTGCCGGCATATCCGGGGGCTGGACTGAAGCTTTCTTT	CAGISGGWTEAFF
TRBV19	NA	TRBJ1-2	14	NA	TGTGCCAGTAGTATGACGGTACGAAACTATGGCTACACCTTC	CASSMTVRNYGYTF
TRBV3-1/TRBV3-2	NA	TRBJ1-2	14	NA	TGTGCCAGCAGCCGCAACCGGGGCAGACGAGGCTACACCTTC	CASSRNRGRRGYTF
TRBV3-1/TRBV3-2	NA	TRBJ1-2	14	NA	TGTGCCAGCAGCCAAGAAATCGATTCGGATGGCTACACCTTC	CASSQEIDSDGYTF
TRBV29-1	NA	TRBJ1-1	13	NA	TGCAGCGTTGTTGGGGAATGGAACACTGAAGCTTTCTTT	CSVVGEWNTEAFF
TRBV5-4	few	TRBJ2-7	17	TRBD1	TGTGCCAGCAGCGGGGGGCCGGGGGACAGGGGGCTGGAGGAGCAGTACTTC	CASSGGPGDRGLEEQYF
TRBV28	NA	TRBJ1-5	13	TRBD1	TGTGCCAGCCCTGACAGGGATTGTCGGCCCCAGCATTTT	CASPDRDCRPQHF
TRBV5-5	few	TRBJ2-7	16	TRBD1	TGTGCCAGCAGCTCGTACCCCGGACAGGGGGCGGACGAGCAGTACTTC	CASSSYPGQGADEQYF
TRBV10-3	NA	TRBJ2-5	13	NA	TGTGCCATCAGTGTTGGCAGGGAAGAGACCCAGTACTTC	CAISVGREETQYF
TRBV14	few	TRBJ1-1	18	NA	TGTGCCAGCAGACCCTCTAGCCATGGGCGCGGTCTGAACACTGAAGCTTTCTTT	CASRPSSHGRGLNTEAFF
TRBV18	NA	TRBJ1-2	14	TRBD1	TGTGCCAGCTCACCATCCGGGACAGGGGTTGGCTACACCTTC	CASSPSGTGVGYTF
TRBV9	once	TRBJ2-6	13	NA	TGTGCCAGCAGCGAGGGAGGGGGAGCCGTCCTGACTTTC	CASSEGGGAVLTF
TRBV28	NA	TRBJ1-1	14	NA	TGTGCCAGCAGTCCCAGGGTTTCCGGCACTGAAGCTTTCTTT	CASSPRVSGTEAFF
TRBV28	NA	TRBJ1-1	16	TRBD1	TGTGCCAGCAGTGCCCCGGGACAGGGGGCGCGGACTGAAGCTTTCTTT	CASSAPGQGARTEAFF